The 23 T cell receptor beta chains listed next were all sequenced from one sample in a study of blood T cells in healthy people across ages. Sample-barcoded 5' priming and a J-beta primer mix drove a second PCR of roughly 7 to 11 cycles. TCRdb recomputed calls from the 5' RACE reads with MiXCR, one row per CDR3 protein. This sample has 720,000 or so distinct CDR3 sequences, with around 38% found just once. Sequences were obtained from blood. Source of these receptors: a man older than 75 in good health.

V gene TRBV30 combines with J gene TRBJ2-3; either TRBD1 or TRBD2 may fit D (5 bases each). The germline V gene has CDR1 GTSNPN and CDR2 SVGIG (reference sequence). The CDR3 runs 12 residues. The V end lost 4 bases, the J end lost 9 bases, and 14 bases lay between the germline ends. The CDR3 spells CAWMGDAGTQYF. The DNA of the CDR3 is TGTGCCTGGATGGGGGACGCTGGGACGCAGTATTTT.

In regard to this clonotype: This may be a read error: a much more frequent sequence differs by one nucleotide. The chain couples TRBV5-8 to TRBJ2-1; the match to TRBD2 covers 13 bases. With V trimmed by 4 bases and J by 12 bases, 7 bases remained unmatched. Per the germline V gene, CDR1 is SGHTS and CDR2 is YDEGEE. The CDR3 is 14 residues long. As DNA, the CDR3 is TGTGCCAGCAGCGGGGGACTAGCGGGGACGGGGCAGTTCTTC. It codes for CASSGGLAGTGQFF.

The V and J genes are TRBV24-1 and TRBJ2-7; 13 bases are shared with TRBD2. J gave up 7 bases and V 5 bases, and 16 bases lay outside the gene matches. The CDR3 consists of 18 residues. Germline CDR1 KGHDR, CDR2 SFDVKD. CDR3 amino acids: CATSGTSGRARGYNEQYF. The CDR3 region has the DNA TGTGCCACCAGTGGAACTAGCGGGAGGGCCAGAGGCTACAATGAGCAGTACTTC.

The chain has TRBV4-2 and TRBJ2-5; D not resolved. CDR1 and CDR2 (germline): LGHNA, YNFKEQ. With 2 bases removed from V and 4 bases from J, the gap between germline ends came to 14 bases. The CDR3 has 15 amino acids. The CDR3 loop reads CASSQNAKFRETQYF. CDR3 bases: TGTGCCAGCAGCCAAAACGCTAAATTTCGAGAGACCCAGTACTTC.

This sequence joins TRBV7-3 and TRBJ2-7; TRBD1 matches 8 bases. From germline, CDR1 is SGHTA and CDR2 FQGTGA. Trimming at V came to 2 bases and at J to 3 bases, leaving 9 bases not matched to a gene. This CDR3 is 16 amino acids long. This chain's CDR3 is CASSLGPTGAGYEQYF. DNA of the CDR3: TGTGCCAGCAGCTTAGGCCCGACAGGGGCCGGCTACGAGCAGTACTTC.

Here the CDR3 DNA reads TGCGCCAGCAGCGTGGTCGAGGGGACGGGTAGAGGCTACACCTTC. Protein: CASSVVEGTGRGYTF. V gene TRBV5-1 combines with J gene TRBJ1-2; tentative D call: TRBD1 (5 bases). Trimming removed 4 bases at V and 8 bases at J, with 21 bases between. The V gene's germline CDR1 is SGHRS and CDR2 YFSETQ. This CDR3 has 15 amino acids.

The chain carries TRBV14 and TRBJ2-3, with D uncertain. Between the trimmed V and J ends, which lost 0 bases and 2 bases, there was a span of 3 bases. The CDR3 sequence is 13 residues long. Germline V gene sequence: CDR1 SGHDN, CDR2 FVKESK. CDR3 sequence reads: CASSQDITDTQYF. CDR3 nucleotide sequence: TGTGCCAGCAGCCAAGATATCACAGATACGCAGTATTTT.

The V gene is TRBV7-2, the J gene TRBJ1-6; D gene ambiguous. This CDR3 spans 12 amino acids. CDR1 is SGHTA, CDR2 FQGNSA, per germline. V was pared by 5 bases and J by 5 bases, with 4 bases between. The CDR3 sequence is CASSLNNSPLHF. DNA for the CDR3: TGTGCCAGCAGCCTCAATAATTCACCCCTCCACTTT.

This clonotype was observed a handful of times. The chain employs TRBV7-2 and TRBJ2-5; TRBD2 matches at 7 bases. Germline V gives CDR1 SGHTA, CDR2 FQGNSA. Germline trimming cut 5 bases from V and 5 bases from J; bases unmatched to any gene: 8. This CDR3 has 14 residues. The CDR3 loop is CASSGLGPQETQYF. The CDR3 nucleotides read TGTGCCAGCAGCGGACTAGGCCCTCAGGAGACCCAGTACTTC.

V is TRBV21-1 and J is TRBJ2-7. TRBV21-1 is a pseudogene segment. This CDR3 region has 12 residues. The CDR3 nucleotides read TGTGCCAGCACCGAAAGCTCCTACGAGCAGTACTTC. Translated, it gives CASTESSYEQYF.

The V call is TRBV5-1, the J call TRBJ2-3; D gene uncertain. Germline CDR1 reads SGHRS; CDR2 reads YFSETQ. Trimming left V 6 bases short and J 0 bases short, with 11 bases between. The CDR3 is 14 amino acids. The CDR3 reads CASTAGRSTDTQYF. CDR3 nucleotides: TGCGCCAGCACCGCAGGCAGGAGCACAGATACGCAGTATTTT.

The chain joins TRBV30 to TRBJ2-3, with D perhaps TRBD1 (5 bases). Trimming stripped 0 bases from V and 6 bases from J, with 10 bases between. Germline V lookup: CDR1 GTSNPN, CDR2 SVGIG (reference sequence). CDR3 length: 13 amino acids. The CDR3 loop is CAWSVGVGDTQYF. The CDR3 DNA follows: TGTGCCTGGAGTGTAGGGGTTGGGGATACGCAGTATTTT.

This chain joins TRBV27 and TRBJ2-4; D gene unclear. V lost 6 bases and J 0 bases, leaving 12 bases between the germline ends. CDR3 length: 15 residues. In germline, CDR1 is MNHEY, CDR2 SMNVEV (reference sequence). DNA of the CDR3: TGTGCCAGCAGACCACAAACACTAGCCAAAAACATTCAGTACTTC. Protein product: CASRPQTLAKNIQYF.

The table lists this clonotype with a few counts. This chain uses TRBV2 with TRBJ2-5, with 7 bases that match TRBD2. CDR3 length: 15 residues. Per the germline V gene, CDR1 is SNHLY and CDR2 is FYNNEI. V shed 3 bases, J shed 5 bases, and the junction held 9 bases outside the gene matches. This CDR3 is CASSEAWGGVETQYF. The CDR3 DNA sequence: TGTGCCAGCAGTGAGGCGTGGGGAGGGGTGGAGACCCAGTACTTC.

The chain uses TRBV4-3 and TRBJ2-3, with TRBD2 identical over 14 bases. The trim removed 4 bases at V and 0 bases at J, leaving 6 bases unmatched. Germline CDR1 reads LGHNA; CDR2 reads YSLEER. CDR3 length equals 18 residues. CDR3 DNA sequence: TGCGCCAGCAGCCGGGGACTAGCGGGGGACCAGAGCACAGATACGCAGTATTTT. This gives the protein CASSRGLAGDQSTDTQYF.

The V and J genes are TRBV7-3 and TRBJ2-6; possibly TRBD1 for D (5 bases). The germline CDR1 and CDR2 sequences are SGHTA and FQGTGA. The V end lost 3 bases, the J end lost 0 bases, and 9 bases lay between the germline ends. The CDR3 extends over 16 amino acids. DNA for the CDR3: TGTGCCAGCAGCTTCGCAGGGCCCTCTGGGGCCAACGTCCTGACTTTC. Translated, it gives CASSFAGPSGANVLTF. Full variable domain (rest looked up from reference TRBV7-3 and TRBJ2-6): GAGVSQTPSNKVTEKGKYVELRCDPISGHTALYWYRQSLGQGPEFLIYFQGTGAADDSGLPNDRFFAVRPEGSVSTLKIQRTERGDSAVYLCASSFAGPSGANVLTFGAGSRLTVL.

In its sample, this clonotype was seen a few times. The genes are TRBV11-2 and TRBJ2-1, with 9 bases that match TRBD1. In germline, CDR1 is SGHAT, CDR2 FQNNGV. The CDR3 is 16 residues long. With 1 base clipped from V and 8 bases from J, the junction kept 9 bases outside the gene matches. For the CDR3, the DNA is TGTGCCAGCAGCTTAGCGGGACAGGGTAATTTGGATGAGCAGTTCTTC. Protein sequence: CASSLAGQGNLDEQFF.

This clonotype was found a few times. The chain employs TRBV9 and TRBJ2-7; no definite D call. V was shortened by 0 bases and J by 1 base, with 8 bases between the two germline ends. Germline V gives CDR1 SGDLS, CDR2 YYNGEE. This CDR3 contains 14 residues. This CDR3 is CASSVDLGSYEQYF. The CDR3 DNA sequence: TGTGCCAGCAGCGTAGATCTCGGTTCCTACGAGCAGTACTTC.

This rearrangement joins TRBV7-9 to TRBJ2-3; D gene unclear. V was shortened by 2 bases and J by 4 bases, with 16 bases between the two germline ends. This CDR3 comprises 16 residues. Per the germline V gene, CDR1 is SEHNR and CDR2 is FQNEAQ (reference sequence). The DNA for the CDR3 is TGTGCCAGCAGCTTAAGCTTACCTACTGGGGCAGATACGCAGTATTTT. It codes for CASSLSLPTGADTQYF.

Remarks on this clonotype: This likely comes from a read error, as the CDR3 has no conserved phenylalanine or tryptophan at its end. No DNA is shown, since the ends of the CDR3 on it are uncertain; the CDR3 is the one TCRdb lists. J is TRBJ2-7 and V is TRBV29-1; the table's D call TRBD2 went unverified against the DNA. Germline CDR1 and CDR2: SQVTM and ANQGSEA. The CDR3 spans 8 residues, counting both ends. The CDR3 sequence is CSVEGLAG.

This clonotype was counted only a few times. The chain carries TRBV7-6 and TRBJ2-1, with D possibly matching TRBD2 (7 bases). Germline V gene lookup returns CDR1 SGHVS and CDR2 FNYEAQ. This CDR3 is built from 13 residues. The CDR3 here is CAAGEQGHGEQFF. CDR3 coding DNA: TGTGCGGCGGGGGAGCAGGGGCACGGTGAGCAGTTCTTC.

The chain is built from TRBV20-1 and TRBJ2-1, with D tentatively TRBD1 (5 bases). The V gene's germline CDR1 is DFQATT and CDR2 SNEGSKA (reference sequence). Trimming removed 1 base at V and 9 bases at J, with 16 bases between. The CDR3 contains 14 residues. CDR3 region: CSARGITTGAEQFF. Here the CDR3 DNA reads TGCAGTGCTAGAGGAATTACTACTGGGGCTGAGCAGTTCTTC.

In its sample, this clonotype was seen a few times. The gene calls are TRBV28 and TRBJ2-1; D perhaps matches TRBD2 (6 bases). The CDR3 has 12 residues. Germline CDR1 reads MDHEN; CDR2 reads SYDVKM. Deletions cut 5 bases from V and 8 bases from J, with 10 bases between. The CDR3 loop is CASSTSGHEQFF. The CDR3 bases are TGTGCCAGCAGTACAAGCGGGCATGAGCAGTTCTTC. The whole variable domain, filled in from reference TRBV28 and TRBJ2-1, reads DVKVTQSSRYLVKRTGEKVFLECVQDMDHENMFWYRQDPGLGLRLIYFSYDVKMKEKGDIPEGYSVSREKKERFSLILESASTNQTSMYLCASSTSGHEQFFGPGTRLTVL.